The clone carrying this T cell receptor (beta chain) was seen a handful of times. Its specificity is unknown. The germline CDR1 and CDR2 sequences are MNHNS and SASEGT. The CDR3 loop spans 13 amino acids. Trimming at V came to 8 bases and at J to 4 bases, leaving 7 bases not matched to a gene. Generated by immunoSEQ multiplex PCR, the TCRdb table keeps only in-frame clones and is missing some. Of 70,000 to 95,000 clones in the sample, 83% were seen once. This entry comes from a study of T cell clones after liver transplantation. The wider study: Three of the eight recipients were HCV-positive; the rest had non-autoimmune, non-viral transplant indications.

Whole-study results and caveats: Circulating graft-donor-reactive CD4 TCRbeta sequences fell significantly post-transplant in most of the 8 subjects. In a couple of subjects, few donor cells limited the measurable donor-reactive repertoire. Graft donor-reactive T cells may have migrated into the graft rather than being deleted.

This TCR derives from a human patient who received a liver transplant. Some T cells may be provided by the graft donor. The chain links TRBV6-1 to TRBJ1-2; 7 bases match TRBD1. This specimen consisted of CD4+ T cells from blood, obtained at the 22-month timepoint. This CDR3 is CASGRDSIYGYTF. CDR3 DNA sequence: TGTGCCAGCGGCAGGGACAGCATCTATGGCTACACCTTC.